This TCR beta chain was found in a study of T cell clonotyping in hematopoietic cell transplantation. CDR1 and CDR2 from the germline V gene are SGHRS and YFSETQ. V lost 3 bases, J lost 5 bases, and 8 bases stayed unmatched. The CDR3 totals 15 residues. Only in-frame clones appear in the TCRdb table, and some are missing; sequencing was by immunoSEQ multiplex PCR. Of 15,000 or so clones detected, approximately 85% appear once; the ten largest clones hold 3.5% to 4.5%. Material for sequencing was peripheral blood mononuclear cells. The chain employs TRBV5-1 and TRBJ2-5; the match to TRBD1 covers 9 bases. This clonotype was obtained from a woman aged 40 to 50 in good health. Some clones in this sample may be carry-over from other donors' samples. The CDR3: CASSSGTGIRETQYF. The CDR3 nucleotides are TGCGCCAGCAGCTCTGGGACAGGGATCAGGGAGACCCAGTACTTC.